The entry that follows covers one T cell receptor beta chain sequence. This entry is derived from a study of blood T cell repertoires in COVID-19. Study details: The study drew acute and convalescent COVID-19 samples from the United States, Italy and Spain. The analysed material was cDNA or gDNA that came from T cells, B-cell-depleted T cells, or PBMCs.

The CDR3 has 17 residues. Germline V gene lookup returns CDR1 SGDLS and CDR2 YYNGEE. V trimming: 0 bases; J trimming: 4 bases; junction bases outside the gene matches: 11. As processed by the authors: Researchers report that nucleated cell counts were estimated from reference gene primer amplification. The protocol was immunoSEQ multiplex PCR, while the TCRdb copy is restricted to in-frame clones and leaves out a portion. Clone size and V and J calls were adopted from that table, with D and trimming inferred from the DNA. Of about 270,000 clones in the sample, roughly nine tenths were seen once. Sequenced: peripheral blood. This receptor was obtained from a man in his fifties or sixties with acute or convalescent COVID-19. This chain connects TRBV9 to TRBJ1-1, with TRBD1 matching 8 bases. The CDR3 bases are TGTGCCAGCAGCGTAGCTCTTCATCAGGGGGCTATCACTGAAGCTTTCTTT. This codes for CASSVALHQGAITEAFF.